This T cell receptor (beta chain) was sequenced for a study of CD8 T cells in ankylosing spondylitis. CDR3 length equals 17 residues. Germline loops: CDR1 LGHDT, CDR2 YNNKEL (reference sequence). Deletions cut 0 bases from V and 2 bases from J, with 13 bases between. This clonotype was observed a handful of times. TCRdb reprocessed the 5' RACE reads with MiXCR, giving one entry per CDR3 protein. The sample yields 250,000 or so distinct CDR3 sequences, 20% to 30% seen once. The sequence was obtained from a male donor with ankylosing spondylitis or in good health (not recorded which). The chain employs TRBV3-1 and TRBJ1-4; D not certain. What was sequenced was blood, either unsorted or a sorted T cell fraction (not recorded which). This CDR3 is CASSQEGFWRTNEKLFF. In nucleotides, the CDR3 is TGTGCCAGCAGCCAAGAAGGCTTTTGGAGGACTAATGAAAAACTGTTTTTT.